Listed below are T cell receptor beta chains from one sample, sequenced in a study of shared clonotypes between healthy human individuals. Generated by immunoSEQ multiplex PCR, the TCRdb table keeps only in-frame clones and is missing some. The data hold about 2.2 million clones, with approximately 92% observed a single time. Material for sequencing was naive CD8+ T cells from PBMCs. The origin of the receptors is a young man in good health. Some clones in this sample may be carry-over from other donors' samples. CDR3s include the opening cysteine and the closing phenylalanine or tryptophan. The D gene is left open where the match is weak. Rows may omit the clone size; those that give it use once, few, many or a size class.

V gene,clone size,J gene,D gene,CDR3 DNA,CDR3 protein
TRBV27,few,TRBJ1-5,.,TGTGCCAGCAGTTTGGCGGGACTCTTCAATCAGCCCCAGCATTTT,CASSLAGLFNQPQHF
TRBV6-5,.,TRBJ2-7,TRBD1,TGTGCCAGCAGGGTGGGACAGGGATCCTACGAGCAGTACTTC,CASRVGQGSYEQYF
TRBV10-3,few,TRBJ1-5,.,TGTGCCATCAGTACGGACAATAGCAATCAGCCCCAGCATTTT,CAISTDNSNQPQHF
TRBV27,once,TRBJ2-7,.,TGTGCCAGCAGTTTATTGGCGGGAGAGCAGTACTTC,CASSLLAGEQYF
TRBV7-9,.,TRBJ1-2,TRBD1,TGTGCCAGCAGCACCTGGACAGGGTATACCTATGGCTACACCTTC,CASSTWTGYTYGYTF
TRBV9,.,TRBJ1-5,.,TGTGCCAGCAGCGTAGGGGCAGGGGCTGGTCAGCCCCAGCATTTT,CASSVGAGAGQPQHF
TRBV28,.,TRBJ2-7,TRBD2,TGTGCCAGCAGTTTAAGGCGACTAGCGGGAGCCTACGAGCAGTACTTC,CASSLRRLAGAYEQYF
TRBV2,.,TRBJ1-3,.,TGTGCCAGTTCTCTCTCCTCTGGAAACACCATATATTTT,CASSLSSGNTIYF
TRBV6-5,.,TRBJ2-7,TRBD1,TGTGCCAGCAGCACCGGACAGGGACGATCCTACGAGCAGTACTTC,CASSTGQGRSYEQYF
TRBV7-9,.,TRBJ2-7,.,TGTGCCAGCAGCCAGGACAGTACCTACGAGCAGTACTTC,CASSQDSTYEQYF
TRBV27,.,TRBJ2-3,.,TGTGCCAGCAGTTCCCCATATCGCACAGATACGCAGTATTTT,CASSSPYRTDTQYF
TRBV27,.,TRBJ2-5,TRBD2,TGTGCCAGCAGTCCCGAGACTAGCGGTAACCAAGAGACCCAGTACTTC,CASSPETSGNQETQYF
TRBV10-3,.,TRBJ2-3,TRBD2,TGTGCCATCGGCAGAGGACTAGCGGGAGATCCCACAGATACGCAGTATTTT,CAIGRGLAGDPTDTQYF
TRBV4-1,.,TRBJ2-1,TRBD2,TGCGCCAGCAGCGCATGGGGCGGGAGTTATGAGCAGTTCTTC,CASSAWGGSYEQFF
TRBV10-3,.,TRBJ1-2,TRBD1,TGTGCCATCACAGAGGGGGCGGATAACTATGGCTACACCTTC,CAITEGADNYGYTF
TRBV27,.,TRBJ1-2,.,TGTGCCAGCCCCCTTCAGGACCTCCCTGGGATGACTGGCTACACCTTC,CASPLQDLPGMTGYTF
TRBV4-1,.,TRBJ2-7,TRBD1,TGCGCCAGCAGCCTCCACTCCGGGACAGGGATCTACGAGCAGTACTTC,CASSLHSGTGIYEQYF
TRBV29-1,.,TRBJ2-1,.,TGCAGCGTAGGGGATGGCTCAGTCTACAATGAGCAGTTCTTC,CSVGDGSVYNEQFF
TRBV7-2,.,TRBJ2-7,.,TGTGCCAGCAGCTTAGCTACTTTTGACGGGACCGAGCAGTACTTC,CASSLATFDGTEQYF
TRBV28,.,TRBJ2-1,.,TGTGCCAGCAGCCCTGACCAAAGGATCTACAATGAGCAGTTCTTC,CASSPDQRIYNEQFF
TRBV15,.,TRBJ1-1,.,TGTGCCGCCGGGGGAGGGCGCGGCACTGAAGCTTTCTTT,CAAGGGRGTEAFF
TRBV19,.,TRBJ1-5,.,TGTGCCAGTAGCGGGCACAATCAGCCCCAGCATTTT,CASSGHNQPQHF
TRBV28,.,TRBJ2-3,.,TGTGCCAGCCCAAGGGCGGGCGAAGCGACAGATACGCAGTATTTT,CASPRAGEATDTQYF
TRBV29-1,.,TRBJ1-1,TRBD1,TGCAGCGTCGGTTACGGGACAGGGGGTATAGGCACTGAAGCTTTCTTT,CSVGYGTGGIGTEAFF
TRBV28,.,TRBJ2-7,.,TGTGCCAGCAGATTGGAGAGCTCCTACGAGCAGTACTTC,CASRLESSYEQYF
TRBV27,.,TRBJ1-5,.,TGTGCCAGCAGTTTAATAGGGCCCAATCAGCCCCAGCATTTT,CASSLIGPNQPQHF
TRBV27,.,TRBJ2-3,.,TGTGCCAGCAGTCCCCGTGGGGGTTGGACAGATACGCAGTATTTT,CASSPRGGWTDTQYF
TRBV27,.,TRBJ2-3,TRBD2,TGTGCCAGCAGAAACCCGGGACTAGCTCAAGATACGCAGTATTTT,CASRNPGLAQDTQYF
TRBV27,.,TRBJ2-7,.,TGTGCCAGCAGTATGGGACCCTACGAGCAGTACTTC,CASSMGPYEQYF
TRBV27,.,TRBJ2-1,TRBD2,TGTGCCAGCCGTCAATTTCAGGCGGGAGTCATTTACAATGAGCAGTTCTTC,CASRQFQAGVIYNEQFF
TRBV28,.,TRBJ1-4,.,TGTGCCAGCAGTTCAGTAAGGGGTGCAACTAATGAAAAACTGTTTTTT,CASSSVRGATNEKLFF